This T cell receptor (beta chain) was captured in a study of beta chain features in type 1 diabetes. Overall study results and limits: Across all four CD4+ subsets, people with type 1 diabetes showed modestly shorter TCRB CDR3s. Fewer junction insertions and more nucleotide deletions appeared in type 1 diabetes patients. Within patients, naive, central memory and Treg TCRB repertoires seemed more similar than within healthy donors.

Investigators reverse transcribed all isolated RNA, so they sequenced expressed TCRB transcripts. The repertoire was sequenced with immunoSEQ multiplex PCR; TCRdb's copy has only in-frame clones and lacks some. The sample holds roughly 450,000 clones, 14% seen once. Central memory, naive, regulatory and stem cell-like memory CD4+ cells were sorted by CD45RO/CCR7/CD25/CD127/CD95/CD27. Per the germline V gene, CDR1 is MGHDK and CDR2 is SYGVNS. V was clipped by 5 bases and J by 7 bases; unmatched bases: 8. There are 14 residues in the CDR3. Note on this clone: Its cognate antigen is unknown.

This TCR was sampled from a man aged 25-45 years in good health. V and J are TRBV25-1 and TRBJ2-3; 8 nucleotides line up with TRBD1. The sequenced material came from naive CD4+ T cells from blood. CDR3 loop: CASSPGQAWNTQYF. Here the CDR3 DNA reads TGTGCCAGCAGTCCGGGACAGGCTTGGAATACGCAGTATTTT.